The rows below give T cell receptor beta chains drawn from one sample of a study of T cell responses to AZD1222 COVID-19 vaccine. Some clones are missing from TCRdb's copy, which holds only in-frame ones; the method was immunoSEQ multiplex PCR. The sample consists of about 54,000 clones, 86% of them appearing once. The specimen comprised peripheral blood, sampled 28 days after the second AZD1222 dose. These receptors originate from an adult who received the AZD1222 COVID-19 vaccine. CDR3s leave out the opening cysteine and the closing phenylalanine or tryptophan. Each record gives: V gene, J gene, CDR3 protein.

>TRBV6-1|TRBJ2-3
ASREPGRRSTDTQY
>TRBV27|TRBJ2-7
ASSLERVHSVKQY
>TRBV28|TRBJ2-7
ASSTPGATSYEQY
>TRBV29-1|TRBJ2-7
SVNRGTSYEQY
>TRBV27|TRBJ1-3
ASSSTHRGLGNTIY
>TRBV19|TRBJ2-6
ASSITGGSGANVLT
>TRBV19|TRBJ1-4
ASSTEGEKLF
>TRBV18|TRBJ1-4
ASSPMSITTNEKLF
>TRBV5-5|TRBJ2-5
ASSLGGGGETQY
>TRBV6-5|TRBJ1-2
ASSSFQRASGYT
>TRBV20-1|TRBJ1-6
SARVYDTLH
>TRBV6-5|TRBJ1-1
ASSYSTGPMNTEAF
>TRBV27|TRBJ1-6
ASSLARARSPLH
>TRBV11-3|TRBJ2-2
ASSLGRDRWAGELF
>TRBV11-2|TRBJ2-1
ASTIVGGAYNEQF
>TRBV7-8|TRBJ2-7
ASSLDSSYEQY
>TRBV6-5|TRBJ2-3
ASSYDRNTDTQY
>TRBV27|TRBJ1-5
ASRKTEVQPQH
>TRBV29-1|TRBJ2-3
SCGTGSTDTQY
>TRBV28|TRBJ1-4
ASSFNGGNNEKLF
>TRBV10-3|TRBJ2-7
AISESGYEQY
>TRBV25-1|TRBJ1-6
ASSGPLPDSHNSPLH
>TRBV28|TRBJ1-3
ASSLKGLSSGNTIY
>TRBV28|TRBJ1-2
ASSLTGGYGYT
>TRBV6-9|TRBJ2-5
ANTLAGGRETQY
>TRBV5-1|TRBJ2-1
ASSRAGTSGPSYNEQF
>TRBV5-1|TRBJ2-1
ASSLGSIYNEQF
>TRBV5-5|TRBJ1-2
ASSPRQVKGT
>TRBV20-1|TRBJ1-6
SASSLGYQALH
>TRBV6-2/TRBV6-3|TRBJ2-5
ASSSTVVETQY
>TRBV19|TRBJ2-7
ASTQTSANSYEQY
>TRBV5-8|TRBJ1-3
ASSLRQTSGNTIY
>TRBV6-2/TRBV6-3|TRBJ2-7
ASSYTSGSSYEQY
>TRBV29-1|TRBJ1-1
SATRAGIGEAF
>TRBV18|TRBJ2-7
ASSLQGGVSSYEQY
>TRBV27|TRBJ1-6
ASSFLGGGGGSYNSPLH
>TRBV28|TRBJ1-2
ASSQGQEVGYT
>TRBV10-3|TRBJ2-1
ATRGTREGNNEQF
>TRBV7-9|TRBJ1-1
ASSFGENTEAF
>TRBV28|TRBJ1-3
ASSPGTGPILNTIY
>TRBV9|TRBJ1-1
ASSKIAGSTEAF
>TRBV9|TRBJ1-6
ASSVEGINSPLH
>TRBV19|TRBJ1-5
ASSVRGFGNQPQH
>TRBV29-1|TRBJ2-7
SVRGQGGPYEQY
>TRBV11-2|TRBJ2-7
ASSGLAAPEQY
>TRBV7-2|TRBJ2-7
ASSAFPYEQY
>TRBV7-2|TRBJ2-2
ASSRRDSTGELF
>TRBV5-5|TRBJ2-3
ASSLRGGFTDTQY
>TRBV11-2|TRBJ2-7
ASSPDQEEQY
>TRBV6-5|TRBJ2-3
ASSYRTGSTDTQY
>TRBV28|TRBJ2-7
ASSFDSQAYEQY